This TCR beta chain is drawn from a study of blood T cell repertoires in COVID-19. The CDR3 has 13 amino acids. V lost 4 bases, J lost 4 bases, and 2 bases stayed unmatched. CDR1 is MNHEY and CDR2 is SVGAGI in the germline V gene. Sequenced by immunoSEQ multiplex PCR; TCRdb stores in-frame clones only, minus some. The sample has fewer than 400,000 clones, around four fifths seen once. The chain couples TRBV6-5 to TRBJ2-3; 7 bases are a match to TRBD1. The receptor was isolated from a man in his thirties or forties with active or convalescent COVID-19. The sequencing input was peripheral blood. In DNA, the CDR3 is TGTGCCAGCAGTTTGACAGGGCCAGATACGCAGTATTTT. Translating it yields CASSLTGPDTQYF.